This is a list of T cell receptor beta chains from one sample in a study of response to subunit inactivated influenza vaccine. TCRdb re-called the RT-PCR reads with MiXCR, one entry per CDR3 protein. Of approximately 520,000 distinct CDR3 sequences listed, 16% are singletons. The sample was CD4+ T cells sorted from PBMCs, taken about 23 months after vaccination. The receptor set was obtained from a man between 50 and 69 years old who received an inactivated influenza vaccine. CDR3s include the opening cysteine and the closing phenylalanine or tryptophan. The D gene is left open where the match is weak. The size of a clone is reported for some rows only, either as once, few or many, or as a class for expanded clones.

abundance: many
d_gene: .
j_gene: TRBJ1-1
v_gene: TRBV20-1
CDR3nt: TGCAGTGCTAGAGATTTACGGAACACTGAAGCTTTCTTT
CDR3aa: CSARDLRNTEAFF

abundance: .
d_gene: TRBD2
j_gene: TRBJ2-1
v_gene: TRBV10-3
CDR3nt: TGTGCCATCAGTGAGTCGGGACTACCCTACAATGAGCAGTTCTTC
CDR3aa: CAISESGLPYNEQFF

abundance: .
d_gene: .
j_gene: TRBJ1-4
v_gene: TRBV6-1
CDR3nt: TGTGCCAGCAGTCCCGGGGTCGGACAGAGTAATGAAAAACTGTTTTTT
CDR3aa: CASSPGVGQSNEKLFF

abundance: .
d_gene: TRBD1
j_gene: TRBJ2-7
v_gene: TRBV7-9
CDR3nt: TGTGCCAGCAGCTTAGGATTGGGACAGGGCTACGAGCAGTACTTC
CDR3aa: CASSLGLGQGYEQYF

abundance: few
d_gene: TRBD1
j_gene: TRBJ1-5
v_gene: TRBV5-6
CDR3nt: TGTGCCAGCAGCTTGGTGGGGGCAGGGGGAAATCAGCCCCAGCATTTT
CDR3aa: CASSLVGAGGNQPQHF

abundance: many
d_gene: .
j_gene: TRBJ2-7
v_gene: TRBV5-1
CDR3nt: TGCGCCAGCAGCTTGGGTCCAGCCACCTACGAGCAGTACTTC
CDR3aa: CASSLGPATYEQYF

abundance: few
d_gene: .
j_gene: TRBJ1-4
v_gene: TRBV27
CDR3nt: TGTGCCAGCAGTTTATCGTGGCGAGCAACTAATGAAAAACTGTTTTTT
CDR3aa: CASSLSWRATNEKLFF

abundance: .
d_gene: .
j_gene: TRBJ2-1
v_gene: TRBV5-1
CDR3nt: TGCGCCAGCAGCCCCAACCCAAACGGGGGGCAATACAATGAGCAGTTCTTC
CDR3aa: CASSPNPNGGQYNEQFF

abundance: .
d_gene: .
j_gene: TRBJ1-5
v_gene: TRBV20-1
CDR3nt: TGCAGTGCTAGTTTGGTCCCCAATCAGCCCCAGCATTTT
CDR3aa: CSASLVPNQPQHF

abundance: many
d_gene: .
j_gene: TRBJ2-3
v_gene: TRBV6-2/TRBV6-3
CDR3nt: TGTGCCAGCAGTTACGCGACAAGGGCGGCAGATACGCAGTATTTT
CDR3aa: CASSYATRAADTQYF